The rows below give T cell receptor beta chains drawn from one sample of a study of read filtering for tumor transcriptome and immune sequencing. TCRdb re-called the reads with MiXCR, one entry per CDR3 protein. The sample holds over 50,000 distinct CDR3 sequences; around 13% are singletons and the top ten take around 45%. Sample: a population of CD138-negative cells sorted from bone marrow. The receptors were gathered from a donor aged 40 or older with multiple myeloma. CDR3s include the opening cysteine and the closing phenylalanine or tryptophan. A D gene is named only where the DNA matches it firmly. The size entry is marked missing in some rows and otherwise reads once, few, many or a size class.

CDR3: CASRPRHPSTDTQYF
DNA: TGTGCCAGCAGGCCCCGCCACCCTAGCACAGATACGCAGTATTTT
size: -
D: -
V: TRBV7-3
J: TRBJ2-3

CDR3: CASSPRQGAGRPQHF
DNA: TGTGCCAGCAGCCCTAGACAGGGGGCAGGTCGGCCCCAGCATTTT
size: few
D: TRBD1
V: TRBV7-2
J: TRBJ1-5

CDR3: CATSDSGLAGPSSYNEQFF
DNA: TGTGCCACCAGTGACTCGGGACTAGCGGGGCCGAGCTCCTACAATGAGCAGTTCTTC
size: many
D: TRBD2
V: TRBV24-1
J: TRBJ2-1

CDR3: CASSLEVGGLERNEQFF
DNA: TGTGCCAGCAGCTTAGAGGTGGGCGGGCTGGAGAGGAATGAGCAGTTCTTC
size: many
D: -
V: TRBV7-9
J: TRBJ2-1

CDR3: CASSRGGMNTEAFF
DNA: TGTGCCAGCTCTAGGGGAGGGATGAACACTGAAGCTTTCTTT
size: many
D: -
V: TRBV25-1
J: TRBJ1-1

CDR3: CASSRQGTDQPQHF
DNA: TGTGCCAGCAGCCGACAGGGTACGGATCAGCCCCAGCATTTT
size: many
D: TRBD1
V: TRBV7-9
J: TRBJ1-5

CDR3: CASMGVPDRVNQPQHF
DNA: TGTGCCAGCATGGGGGTACCGGACAGGGTTAATCAGCCCCAGCATTTT
size: many
D: TRBD1
V: TRBV2
J: TRBJ1-5

CDR3: CASSPNRGGTEAFF
DNA: TGTGCCAGCAGTCCCAACAGGGGTGGCACTGAAGCTTTCTTT
size: many
D: TRBD1
V: TRBV3-1
J: TRBJ1-1

CDR3: CASSSNRNQPQHF
DNA: TGTGCCAGCAGTTCCAATCGCAATCAGCCCCAGCATTTT
size: many
D: -
V: TRBV6-5
J: TRBJ1-5

CDR3: CATIDSPGANVLTF
DNA: TGTGCCACCATCGATTCCCCTGGGGCCAACGTCCTGACTTTC
size: many
D: -
V: TRBV19
J: TRBJ2-6

CDR3: CASMGGLEQYF
DNA: TGTGCCAGCATGGGGGGGCTCGAGCAGTACTTC
size: many
D: -
V: TRBV7-2
J: TRBJ2-7

CDR3: CASISQREGLGNEQFF
DNA: TGTGCCAGCATATCCCAGCGGGAGGGCCTGGGCAATGAGCAGTTCTTC
size: many
D: TRBD2
V: TRBV7-8
J: TRBJ2-1

CDR3: CASRPMLAGGYNEQFF
DNA: TGTGCCAGCAGACCAATGTTAGCGGGAGGTTACAATGAGCAGTTCTTC
size: many
D: TRBD2
V: TRBV7-2
J: TRBJ2-1

CDR3: CSASHATRGFTDTQYF
DNA: TGCAGTGCATCACATGCGACACGAGGCTTCACAGATACGCAGTATTTT
size: many
D: -
V: TRBV20-1
J: TRBJ2-3

CDR3: CASSTFTSKNEQFF
DNA: TGTGCCAGCAGTACCTTCACTAGCAAGAATGAGCAGTTCTTC
size: many
D: -
V: TRBV6-1
J: TRBJ2-1

CDR3: CASSFGTWPYF
DNA: TGTGCCAGCAGCTTCGGGACATGGCCGTACTTC
size: many
D: -
V: TRBV7-9
J: TRBJ2-7

CDR3: CSARRLVGETQYF
DNA: TGCAGTGCTAGAAGACTAGTAGGAGAGACCCAGTACTTC
size: many
D: -
V: TRBV20-1
J: TRBJ2-5

CDR3: CASSWVAEQFTYEQYF
DNA: TGCGCCAGCAGCTGGGTGGCGGAACAGTTTACCTACGAGCAGTACTTC
size: -
D: -
V: TRBV5-1
J: TRBJ2-7

CDR3: CASSLDRGDTQYF
DNA: TGTGCCAGCAGCTTAGACAGGGGAGATACGCAGTATTTT
size: many
D: -
V: TRBV11-2
J: TRBJ2-3

CDR3: CSASWGQSWGDEQFF
DNA: TGCAGTGCTAGTTGGGGGCAGAGCTGGGGCGATGAGCAGTTCTTC
size: many
D: -
V: TRBV20-1
J: TRBJ2-1

CDR3: CSAYRDAYEQYF
DNA: TGCAGTGCTTACAGGGACGCCTACGAGCAGTACTTC
size: many
D: -
V: TRBV20-1
J: TRBJ2-7

CDR3: CASSQESQGGQPQHF
DNA: TGTGCCAGCAGCCAAGAATCCCAGGGCGGTCAGCCCCAGCATTTT
size: few
D: -
V: TRBV7-2
J: TRBJ1-5

CDR3: CASSIMAGRAFF
DNA: TGTGCCAGCAGTATTATGGCCGGGAGGGCTTTCTTT
size: many
D: -
V: TRBV11-3
J: TRBJ1-1

CDR3: CSVAGTGGSETQYF
DNA: TGCAGCGTTGCGGGGACAGGGGGCTCGGAGACCCAGTACTTC
size: many
D: TRBD1
V: TRBV29-1
J: TRBJ2-5

CDR3: CASSLTGTTYEQYF
DNA: TGTGCCAGCAGCCTCACCGGGACTACCTACGAGCAGTACTTC
size: many
D: TRBD2
V: TRBV7-3
J: TRBJ2-7

CDR3: CASTLRPGGLLEQFF
DNA: TGTGCCAGTACGCTGCGGCCAGGGGGGTTGTTAGAGCAGTTCTTC
size: many
D: -
V: TRBV19
J: TRBJ2-1

CDR3: CASSQVLAGAQVLDFQDNEQLF
DNA: TGTGCCAGCAGCCAAGTTCTAGCGGGAGCGCAGGTATTAGACTTTCAGGACAATGAGCAGCTCTTC
size: -
D: TRBD2
V: TRBV11-3
J: TRBJ2-1